This paragraph covers one T cell receptor beta chain sequence. Its antigen remains unidentified. This sample was taken from a study of T cells in localized non-small cell lung cancer. Overall study findings and caveats: Overall survival was longer when the density of T cells in the blood was higher. Owing to sequencing of a solitary tumor region, heterogeneity cannot be discounted.

Libraries were prepared by immunoSEQ multiplex PCR; TCRdb keeps only in-frame clonotypes and omits some of them. The table has some 38,000 clones, approximately 94% seen once; the top ten hold more than 5.5%. The receptor's source is a female donor of 60 years or more with stage I lung adenocarcinoma. This sample comprised peripheral blood, obtained before any cancer treatment.

CDR3: CASSLVRGGYNEQFF. CDR3 coding DNA: TGTGCCAGCAGCTTGGTGCGGGGGGGGTACAATGAGCAGTTCTTC. V gene TRBV5-4 combines with J gene TRBJ2-1; 9 nucleotides align to TRBD2. Germline CDR1 SGHNT, CDR2 YYREEE (reference sequence). Trimming cost V 0 bases and J 4 bases; bases outside gene matches: 2. The CDR3 is made up of 15 amino acids.